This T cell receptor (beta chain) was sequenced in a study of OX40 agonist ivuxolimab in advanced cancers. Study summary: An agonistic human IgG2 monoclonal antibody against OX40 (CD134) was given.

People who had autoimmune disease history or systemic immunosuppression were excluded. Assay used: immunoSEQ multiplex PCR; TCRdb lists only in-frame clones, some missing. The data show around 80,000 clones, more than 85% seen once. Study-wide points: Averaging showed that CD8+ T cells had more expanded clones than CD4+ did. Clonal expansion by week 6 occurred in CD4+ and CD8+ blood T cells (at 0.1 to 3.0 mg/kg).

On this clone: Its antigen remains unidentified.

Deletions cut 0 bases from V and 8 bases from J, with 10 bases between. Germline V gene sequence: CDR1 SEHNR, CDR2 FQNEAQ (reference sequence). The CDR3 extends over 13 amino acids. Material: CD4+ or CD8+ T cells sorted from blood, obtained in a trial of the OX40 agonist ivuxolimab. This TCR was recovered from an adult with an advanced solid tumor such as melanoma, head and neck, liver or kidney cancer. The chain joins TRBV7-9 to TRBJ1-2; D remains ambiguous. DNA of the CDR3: TGTGCCAGCAGCTTAGCGGCAGCAGAAGGCTACACCTTC. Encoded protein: CASSLAAAEGYTF.